These 25 T cell receptor beta chains were all obtained from the same sample, sequenced in a study of T cells in Graves' hyperthyroidism and ophthalmopathy. The CDR3 regions of TCR beta were amplified from RNA transcripts. A first-round RT-PCR of the TCR CDR3 used the HTBI primer set. Using its own MiXCR run on the multiplex PCR reads, TCRdb lists one record per CDR3 protein. The table lists 96,000 or so distinct CDR3 sequences, under 65% of them singletons. The sequenced material came from blood. The receptors were gathered from a woman aged 40 to 49 with Graves' hyperthyroidism.

This clonotype has a count of ten or more. The chain couples TRBV7-2 to TRBJ1-2; the D gene is possibly TRBD1 (5 bases). CDR1 is SGHTA, CDR2 FQGNSA, per germline. V was clipped by 3 bases and J by 8 bases, with 10 bases between them. CDR3 size: 12 residues. The CDR3: CASSFGGSGYTF. The CDR3 DNA sequence: TGTGCCAGCAGCTTTGGGGGGTCGGGCTACACCTTC.

The chain uses TRBV9 and TRBJ2-3, with a possible D match to TRBD2 (7 bases). This CDR3 comprises 12 residues. V lost 5 bases and J 9 bases, leaving 13 bases between the germline ends. In germline, CDR1 is SGDLS, CDR2 YYNGEE. This CDR3 is CASRGEGGTQYF. CDR3 bases: TGTGCCAGCAGAGGTGAGGGGGGGACGCAGTATTTT.

J is TRBJ2-2 and V is TRBV5-1; no clear D gene. Trimming took 0 bases from V and 8 from J, leaving 26 bases between them. The CDR3 has 19 residues. Germline V gene sequence: CDR1 SGHRS, CDR2 YFSETQ. CDR3 nucleotides: TGCGCCAGCAGCTTGGACGCTTCTCGTCGCTTAGGTTCTGGAGGGGAGCTGTTTTTT. It encodes CASSLDASRRLGSGGELFF.

This clonotype was counted a single time. The chain employs TRBV29-1 and TRBJ2-5; 12 bases match TRBD2. The CDR3 runs 14 residues. V was pared by 5 bases and J by 2 bases, with 3 bases of the junction left unmatched. Germline V gives CDR1 SQVTM, CDR2 ANQGSEA. The chain's CDR3 is CSVTSGGRQETQYF. The CDR3 bases are TGCAGCGTTACTAGCGGGGGGAGGCAAGAGACCCAGTACTTC.

This clonotype came up many times. The chain recombines TRBV5-1 with TRBJ2-5; 7 bases align to TRBD1. Germline-derived CDR1 and CDR2 are SGHRS and YFSETQ. Losses at the gene ends were 6 bases for V and 0 bases for J; bases not matched to a gene: 8. CDR3 size: 15 residues. The chain's CDR3 is CASIRDSDYQETQYF. The CDR3, as DNA: TGCGCCAGCATCAGGGACAGCGACTACCAAGAGACCCAGTACTTC.

The chain carries TRBV2 and TRBJ2-2, with D unresolved. V was clipped by 6 bases and J by 8 bases, with 10 bases between them. There are 12 residues in the CDR3. CDR1 SNHLY and CDR2 FYNNEI come from the germline V gene. DNA of the CDR3: TGTGCCAGCAGCAACTTGCAAGGGGAGCTGTTTTTT. It specifies CASSNLQGELFF.

This clonotype was observed once. The V gene is TRBV2, the J gene TRBJ2-5, with 13 bases fitting TRBD2. With 7 bases clipped from V and 3 bases from J, the junction kept 14 bases outside the gene matches. Germline V gives CDR1 SNHLY, CDR2 FYNNEI. The CDR3 runs to 18 residues. The CDR3: CASNPLGLAGVREETQYF. The CDR3 coding sequence is TGTGCCAGCAACCCCCTCGGACTAGCGGGAGTCAGGGAAGAGACCCAGTACTTC. Variable domain in full (rest from reference TRBV2 and TRBJ2-5): EPEVTQTPSHQVTQMGQEVILRCVPISNHLYFYWYRQILGQKVEFLVSFYNNEISEKSEIFDDQFSVERPDGSNFTLKIRSTKLEDSAMYFCASNPLGLAGVREETQYFGPGTRLLVL.

The chain employs TRBV15 and TRBJ1-5; D unresolved. Trimming stripped 3 bases from V and 2 bases from J, with 11 bases between. Germline values: CDR1 LNHNV, CDR2 YYDKDF (reference sequence). CDR3 length equals 15 residues. This chain's CDR3 is CATSSLEGRNQPQHF. As DNA, the CDR3 is TGTGCCACCAGCAGCTTAGAGGGTCGCAATCAGCCCCAGCATTTT.

The gene calls are TRBV10-3 and TRBJ1-3, with TRBD1 matching 7 bases. Germline assignment: CDR1 ENHRY and CDR2 SYGVKD. V shed 2 bases and J 7 bases; nucleotides not matched to a gene: 8. The CDR3 has 15 residues. CDR3 protein: CAISEPGGAKNTIYF. The CDR3 nucleotides are TGTGCCATCAGTGAGCCAGGGGGGGCCAAGAACACCATATATTTT.

This clonotype showed up many times. This rearrangement joins TRBV20-1 to TRBJ1-6; 7 bases map to TRBD1. Germline V gene data show CDR1 as DFQATT and CDR2 as SNEGSKA (reference sequence). V shed 4 bases and J 0 bases; nucleotides not matched to a gene: 9. There are 17 residues in the CDR3. The CDR3 bases are TGCAGTGCTAACAGGGGTCGCCGAAGCTCCTATAATTCACCCCTCCACTTT. Translated, it gives CSANRGRRSSYNSPLHF.

This clonotype was counted ten times or more. At one boundary the junction diverges from the germline segment, which might be a read error. In DNA, the CDR3 is TGCGCCAGCAGCCCCGGACAGGGAGGAGAGACCCAGTACTTC. Its translation is CASSPGQGGETQYF. The chain recombines TRBV7-2 with TRBJ2-5; TRBD1 agrees at 8 bases. This CDR3 is built from 14 residues. Germline V lookup: CDR1 SGHTA, CDR2 FQGNSA.

J is TRBJ1-1 and V is TRBV5-1; no definite D call. CDR1 is SGHRS, CDR2 YFSETQ, per germline. The CDR3 consists of 15 residues. Between the trimmed V and J ends, which lost 3 bases and 1 base, there was a span of 13 bases. The CDR3 DNA reads as TGCGCCAGCAGCTGGCCCGACGCAACGAACACTGAAGCTTTCTTT. Amino acids: CASSWPDATNTEAFF.

At least ten counts were recorded for this clonotype. J is TRBJ1-6 and V is TRBV20-1; D unclear. CDR1 and CDR2 from the germline V gene are DFQATT and SNEGSKA (reference sequence). V lost 1 base to trimming and J lost 12 bases, with 16 bases between them. The CDR3 length is 14 residues. The CDR3 bases are TGCAGTGCTAGAGGGGTTCGCAGCAACGGACCCCTCCACTTT. Residues: CSARGVRSNGPLHF.

This clonotype was seen a handful of times. The rearrangement joins TRBV15 to TRBJ2-5, with 11 bases that match TRBD1. Germline lookup yields CDR1 LNHNV and CDR2 YYDKDF (reference sequence). The J segment lost 5 bases and the V segment lost 3 bases, leaving 5 bases of the junction unmatched. The CDR3 is 15 residues long. CDR3 amino acids: CATSSLDRGRETQYF. In nucleotides, the CDR3 is TGTGCCACCAGCAGTCTGGACAGGGGGCGGGAGACCCAGTACTTC. The entire variable domain, with the rest obtained from reference TRBV15 and TRBJ2-5, is as follows: DAMVIQNPRYQVTQFGKPVTLSCSQTLNHNVMYWYQQKSSQAPKLLFHYYDKDFNNEADTPDNFQSRRPNTSFCFLDIRSPGLGDTAMYLCATSSLDRGRETQYFGPGTRLLVL.

The chain uses TRBV5-6 and TRBJ1-1; D gene uncertain. There are 15 residues in the CDR3. Deletions cut 0 bases from V and 0 bases from J, with 9 bases between. Germline V gene sequence: CDR1 SGHDT, CDR2 YYEEEE. CDR3 sequence reads: CASSLGGSLNTEAFF. The CDR3 coding sequence is TGTGCCAGCAGCTTGGGCGGTAGCCTGAACACTGAAGCTTTCTTT.

Ten or more counts support this clonotype. This chain links TRBV20-1 with TRBJ2-2, with D possibly matching TRBD2 (6 bases). CDR1 is DFQATT and CDR2 is SNEGSKA in the germline V gene (reference sequence). V was trimmed by 0 bases and J by 0 bases, leaving 14 bases between them. This CDR3 has 17 amino acids. As DNA, the CDR3 is TGCAGTGCTAGAGATCTAAAGGGACTCGCGAACACCGGGGAGCTGTTTTTT. This gives the protein CSARDLKGLANTGELFF.

The rearrangement joins TRBV7-9 to TRBJ2-5; D may correspond to TRBD1 or TRBD2 (6 bases each). The germline V and J ends were trimmed by 5 bases and 9 bases, with 16 bases remaining between them. The CDR3 is made up of 13 amino acids. CDR1 and CDR2 from the germline V gene are SEHNR and FQNEAQ (reference sequence). This CDR3 reads CASSPDGGESQYF. CDR3 nucleotide sequence: TGTGCCAGCAGCCCGGACGGGGGCGAGTCCCAGTACTTC.

This chain connects TRBV13 to TRBJ2-5, with 8 bases lining up with TRBD1. This CDR3 is 15 amino acids long. Germline CDR1 is PRHDT and CDR2 is FYEKMQ (reference sequence). Unmatched junction bases numbered 9, after V lost 5 bases and J lost 4 bases. The CDR3 loop reads CASSQTRTGLETQYF. The CDR3 nucleotides read TGTGCCAGCAGCCAGACCCGGACAGGGCTAGAGACCCAGTACTTC.

As concerns this clonotype: Sequence at one end of the junction differs from germline and may be a read error. The V gene is TRBV13, the J gene TRBJ2-7; D call uncertain. The CDR3 has 13 amino acids. CDR1 is PRHDT and CDR2 is FYEKMQ in the germline V gene (reference sequence). The CDR3 sequence: CASSEGQVGEQCF. CDR3 bases: TGTGCCAGCAGTGAAGGTCAAGTGGGCGAGCAGTGCTTC. The whole variable domain, filled in from reference TRBV13 and TRBJ2-7, reads AAGVIQSPRHLIKEKRETATLKCYPIPRHDTVYWYQQGPGQDPQFLISFYEKMQSDKGSIPDRFSAQQFSDYHSELNMSSLELGDSALYFCASSEGQVGEQCFGPGTRLTVT.

The gene calls are TRBV19 and TRBJ2-2, with D perhaps TRBD2 (5 bases). Trimming shortened V by 4 bases and J by 1 base, and 16 bases separated the two germline ends. Germline assignment: CDR1 LNHDA and CDR2 SQIVND (reference sequence). CDR3 size: 17 residues. DNA of the CDR3: TGTGCCAGTAGTAGACGCCCTGACTATATGAACACCGGGGAGCTGTTTTTT. Translated, it gives CASSRRPDYMNTGELFF.

This clonotype has at least ten counts. The chain is built from TRBV7-2 and TRBJ2-2, with TRBD2 identical over 9 bases. Germline CDR1 and CDR2: SGHTA and FQGNSA. Trimming cost V 10 bases and J 7 bases; bases outside gene matches: 13. This CDR3 is 15 amino acids long. The CDR3 DNA follows: TGTGCCACCCGGAGTAGCGGGAGAAGGCACGGGGAGCTGTTTTTT. Its translation: CATRSSGRRHGELFF.

At least ten counts were recorded for this clonotype. The J gene is TRBJ2-7, the V gene TRBV7-2; D assignment may be TRBD1 or TRBD2 (6 bases each). The length of the CDR3 is 16 residues. V lost 1 base and J lost 3, with 16 bases in between. The germline V gene encodes CDR1 SGHTA and CDR2 FQGNSA. The CDR3 sequence: CASSLVGGRVVYEQYF. DNA for the CDR3: TGTGCCAGCAGCTTAGTAGGGGGGAGAGTGGTCTACGAGCAGTACTTC.

Details on this clonotype: A clone one base away is much larger, so this may be a read error. V is TRBV5-1 and J is TRBJ1-1, with 7 bases fitting TRBD1. CDR3 length: 14 amino acids. Germline assignment: CDR1 SGHRS and CDR2 YFSETQ. CDR3 region: CASSPGGRGTEALF. The DNA of the CDR3 is TGCGCCAGCAGCCCAGGGGGAAGGGGAACTGAAGCTCTCTTT. Complete variable domain (other parts from reference TRBV5-1 and TRBJ1-1): KAGVTQTPRYLIKTRGQQVTLSCSPISGHRSVSWYQQTPGQGLQFLFEYFSETQRNKGNFPGRFSGRQFSNSRSEMNVSTLELGDSALYLCASSPGGRGTEALFGQGTRLTVV.

This sequence joins TRBV7-3 and TRBJ1-5; 8 bases are shared with TRBD1. Germline V gene sequence: CDR1 SGHTA, CDR2 FQGTGA. The length of the CDR3 is 16 residues. J was trimmed by 6 bases and V by 8 bases; bases with no gene match: 15. CDR3 sequence: CASSPRDRRVGQPQHF. In DNA, the CDR3 is TGTGCCAGCTCCCCTCGGGACAGGCGGGTTGGTCAGCCCCAGCATTTT.

This clonotype was detected only a few times. This clone may be a read error of a much larger clone one base away. CDR3 coding DNA: TGTGCCAGCAGCTTATGGGCCTTCGAGCAGTACTTC. Translation: CASSLWAFEQYF. The V and J genes are TRBV7-8 and TRBJ2-7; D is unclear. Deletions cut 2 bases from V and 6 bases from J, with 8 bases between. The CDR3 covers 12 residues. The germline gives CDR1 SGHVS, CDR2 FQNEAQ.